This T cell receptor (beta chain) emerged from a study of blood T cell repertoires in COVID-19 (dated by TCRdb to 2018 to 2020). Some background on the complete study: Samples from collaborators originated in the United States, Italy and Spain and spanned both the acute and convalescent phases of COVID-19. The sample metadata nearly always contained a de-identified subject ID, COVID-19 status, age in years and sex. Samples were obtained from the ongoing ImmuneRACE study (first 160 participants) and from 1,254 subjects provided by 6 global collaborators. HLA class I and class II types, where available, came from metadata supplied by the sample provider rather than from assay-based typing. A freely available public database, intended as a resource for researchers studying the immune response to SARS-CoV-2, is where the repertoires were released. The dataset comprised deeply sampled blood TCRbeta repertoires from subjects exposed to, actively infected with, or recovered from COVID-19. The prospective study material was composed of cDNA or gDNA derived from T cells, B-cell-depleted T cells, or PBMCs.

Participants in the prospective study were enrolled through a virtual design, were aged about 18 to 100 years, and lived in roughly 25 United States geographic areas. In the prospective study, participants were assigned to cohorts based on the clinical history participants reported in a screening survey and a study questionnaire. ImmuneRACE Cohort 3 recovered participants were defined by two consecutive negative NP/OP PCR tests, healthcare professional clearance, or symptom resolution. Each participant in the prospective study had whole blood, serum and a nasopharyngeal or oropharyngeal swab collected by mobile phlebotomists. Participants in the prospective study had the option to provide additional blood draws and questionnaires over a roughly 2-month period. Blood samples from the prospective study were shipped frozen or at room temperature prior to DNA extraction. TCRbeta CDR3 regions were amplified from genomic DNA using the immunoSEQ Assay, a bias-controlled multiplex PCR. The source study handled its data this way. Within the assay, amplification of reference gene primers was used to estimate how many nucleated cells each sample contained. Sequence reads were collapsed and filtered to measure the absolute abundance of every unique TCRbeta CDR3 rearrangement. For each sample, productive Simpson clonality was calculated by taking the square root of Simpson's diversity index across productive rearrangements. What TCRdb holds here is the immuneACCESS table cut down to in-frame rearrangements. Part of the clones is not present; checked against another copy, under half of the missing clones reflect an unresolved V gene, and the others are unexplained. The V and J calls and the clone size are those of that table, but D and trimming were determined from the DNA. The sample table contains approximately 300,000 clones; only one count was recorded for 92% of them. The ten biggest clones cover approximately 18% of the sample.

On this clone: Its antigen specificity is not known. Per-nucleotide qualities are absent, and no much larger clonotype sits a single base away.

Study-wide conclusions, independent of this receptor: How much clinical and demographic metadata was included differed by source and by participant, and the metadata was provided uncurated.

CDR1 and CDR2, per the germline V gene, are MDHEN and SYDVKM. The CDR3 starts with the cysteine, ends with the phenylalanine, and has 14 residues. CDR3 DNA only is kept here, 42 bases in frame from base 1. Here V drops 3 bases and J drops 7 bases, and the junction holds 4 bases not matched to any gene. The clonotype comes from a young woman who had recovered from COVID-19. The sample consisted of PBMCs or T cells enriched from blood (not recorded which). In this chain, TRBV28 is recombined with TRBJ1-4, with TRBD1 identical over 8 junction bases. In nucleotide form, the sequence is TGTGCCAGCAGTTTGGGCACAGGGGGTGAAAAACTGTTTTTT. This translates into CASSLGTGGEKLFF.